The 21 T cell receptor beta chains below all came from one sample that was sequenced in a study of shared clonotypes between healthy human individuals. CD8 cells classed as naive were CD45RO-negative and positively selected for CCR7, excluding terminally differentiated effector memory CD45RA+ cells. Generated by immunoSEQ multiplex PCR, the TCRdb table keeps only in-frame clones and is missing some. This sample has about 2 million clones, with 85% to 95% found just once. The sequencing input was naive CD8+ T cells sorted from blood. The receptors come from a man younger than 35 in good health.

This chain links TRBV9 with TRBJ1-6, with TRBD1 matching 9 bases. This CDR3 is 15 amino acids long. Germline assignment: CDR1 SGDLS and CDR2 YYNGEE. With V trimmed by 3 bases and J by 9 bases, 7 bases remained unmatched. The CDR3 DNA follows: TGTGCCAGCAGCGAGTGGGGACAGGGATCTTCACCCCTCCACTTT. It is translated as CASSEWGQGSSPLHF.

Only one count was recorded for this clone. The chain couples TRBV19 to TRBJ2-7, with a weak D call TRBD2 (5 bases). The CDR3 loop spans 14 amino acids. The V gene lost 5 bases and the J gene lost 3 bases, with 14 bases spanning the gap. The germline CDR1 and CDR2 sequences are LNHDA and SQIVND (reference sequence). CDR3 nucleotide sequence: TGTGCCAGTAGTTCGGGGAGCGGTAACTACGAGCAGTACTTC. Translated: CASSSGSGNYEQYF.

The chain employs TRBV7-8 and TRBJ2-2, with 10 bases aligning to TRBD2. Trimming at V came to 5 bases and at J to 1 base, leaving 1 base not matched to a gene. The CDR3 covers 15 residues. Germline loops: CDR1 SGHVS, CDR2 FQNEAQ. This CDR3 is CASSRLAGNTGELFF. The CDR3 DNA sequence: TGTGCCAGCAGCCGACTAGCGGGGAACACCGGGGAGCTGTTTTTT. Together with reference TRBV7-8 and TRBJ2-2, the CDR3 gives the full variable domain: GAGVSQSPRYKVAKRGQDVALRCDPISGHVSLFWYQQALGQGPEFLTYFQNEAQLDKSGLPSDRFFAERPEGSVSTLKIQRTQQEDSAVYLCASSRLAGNTGELFFGEGSRLTVL.

The genes are TRBV2 and TRBJ2-2, with 8 bases matching TRBD1. The CDR3 is 13 amino acids. V was pared by 11 bases and J by 4 bases, with 6 bases of the junction left unmatched. CDR1 is SNHLY, CDR2 FYNNEI, per germline. CDR3 in DNA: TGTGCCTCGGACAGGGCAGTCACCGGGGAGCTGTTTTTT. Its translation is CASDRAVTGELFF.

The chain recombines TRBV7-9 with TRBJ1-1, with 7 bases identical to TRBD1. J was trimmed by 1 base and V by 5 bases; bases with no gene match: 7. In germline, CDR1 is SEHNR, CDR2 FQNEAQ (reference sequence). CDR3 length: 15 amino acids. DNA of the CDR3: TGTGCCAGCAGCATTTCGACAGGGCAGAACACTGAAGCTTTCTTT. This gives the protein CASSISTGQNTEAFF.

The rearrangement joins TRBV6-5 to TRBJ1-2; D not certain. Germline V lookup: CDR1 MNHEY, CDR2 SVGAGI. Trimming stripped 2 bases from V and 3 bases from J, with 13 bases between. The CDR3 consists of 15 residues. Here the CDR3 DNA reads TGTGCCAGCAGTTACAGTGAAGGGTTCGACTATGGCTACACCTTC. Its protein is CASSYSEGFDYGYTF.

Here the CDR3 reads CASSLNPGLALLETQYF. The CDR3 region has the DNA TGTGCCAGCAGCTTAAACCCGGGACTAGCGTTGTTAGAGACCCAGTACTTC. The rearrangement links TRBV11-1 to TRBJ2-5, with 10 nucleotides matching TRBD2. Looked up from germline, CDR1 is SGHAT and CDR2 is FQDESV (reference sequence). This CDR3 is 17 amino acids long. Unmatched junction bases numbered 10, after V lost 2 bases and J lost 4 bases.

The rearrangement links TRBV29-1 to TRBJ1-1, with TRBD1 as a possible D gene (6 bases). Per germline, CDR1 SQVTM and CDR2 ANQGSEA. The CDR3 is made up of 14 amino acids. V lost 1 base and J 0 bases, leaving 9 bases between the germline ends. CDR3: CSVEGQEMNTEAFF. CDR3 DNA: TGCAGCGTTGAAGGACAGGAGATGAACACTGAAGCTTTCTTT.

The CDR3 DNA reads TGTGCCTGGCATGATGGTATGAACACTGAAGCTTTCTTT. Translated: CAWHDGMNTEAFF. This chain links TRBV30 with TRBJ1-1; D not certain. In germline, CDR1 is GTSNPN, CDR2 SVGIG (reference sequence). V lost 5 bases to trimming and J lost 0 bases, with 10 bases between them. CDR3 size: 13 residues.

J is TRBJ2-5 and V is TRBV10-2, with unresolved D. Looked up from germline, CDR1 is WSHSY and CDR2 is SAAADI. The V and J ends lost 8 bases and 2 bases respectively, with 12 bases between them. The CDR3 has 13 residues. The CDR3 sequence: CASSRRVQETQYF. CDR3 bases: TGCGCCAGCTCTAGACGGGTACAAGAGACCCAGTACTTC.

The V and J genes are TRBV7-9 and TRBJ1-2; D is unresolved. V was shortened by 6 bases and J by 5 bases, with 16 bases between the two germline ends. CDR3 length: 14 residues. In germline, CDR1 is SEHNR, CDR2 FQNEAQ (reference sequence). The CDR3 spells CASRPAVPIYGYTF. CDR3 nucleotides: TGTGCCAGCAGACCTGCGGTTCCGATTTATGGCTACACCTTC.

The chain couples TRBV10-3 to TRBJ1-1; the D gene is possibly TRBD1 (5 bases). V lost 4 bases and J lost 5, with 14 bases in between. The CDR3 is 14 residues long. Per germline, CDR1 ENHRY and CDR2 SYGVKD. In DNA, the CDR3 is TGTGCCATCAGTGCCCGGGACTCAGCAACTGAAGCTTTCTTT. Amino acid sequence: CAISARDSATEAFF.

This rearrangement joins TRBV28 to TRBJ1-1; 7 nucleotides agree with TRBD1. The germline gives CDR1 MDHEN, CDR2 SYDVKM. The CDR3 is 17 residues long. V dropped 2 bases and J dropped 7; count of bases not matched to a gene: 16. CDR3 residues: CASSLPIPPTGQFEAFF. For the CDR3, the DNA is TGTGCCAGCAGTTTACCAATACCCCCGACAGGGCAATTTGAAGCTTTCTTT.

V and J are TRBV27 and TRBJ1-1; D is unclear. The length of the CDR3 is 13 residues. V lost 8 bases and J lost 0, with 10 bases in between. CDR1 is MNHEY, CDR2 SMNVEV, per germline (reference sequence). CDR3 residues: CASQGSLNTEAFF. In DNA, the CDR3 is TGTGCCAGCCAAGGGTCGTTGAACACTGAAGCTTTCTTT.

This rearrangement joins TRBV5-4 to TRBJ2-5; D may correspond to TRBD1 or TRBD2 (5 bases each). This CDR3 comprises 17 residues. From germline, CDR1 is SGHNT and CDR2 YYREEE (reference sequence). Trimming stripped 4 bases from V and 0 bases from J, with 19 bases between. The CDR3 here is CASSVPGLGRYQETQYF. The CDR3 nucleotides read TGTGCCAGCAGCGTACCTGGCTTGGGACGGTACCAAGAGACCCAGTACTTC.

The rearrangement uses TRBV30 and TRBJ1-2; possible D gene TRBD1, 5 bases. There are 12 residues in the CDR3. Per germline, CDR1 GTSNPN and CDR2 SVGIG (reference sequence). V lost 3 bases and J 6 bases, leaving 11 bases between the germline ends. The CDR3: CAWSRRDDGYTF. For the CDR3, the DNA is TGTGCCTGGAGCCGCAGGGATGATGGCTACACCTTC.

The chain has TRBV28 and TRBJ1-4; TRBD1 matches at 8 bases. The CDR3 covers 15 residues. The germline CDR1 and CDR2 sequences are MDHEN and SYDVKM. The J segment lost 5 bases and the V segment lost 3 bases, leaving 5 bases of the junction unmatched. The CDR3 sequence: CASSFIAGGNEKLFF. The CDR3 coding sequence is TGTGCCAGCAGTTTTATAGCAGGGGGCAATGAAAAACTGTTTTTT.

Only one count was recorded for this clone. The sample holds other DNA sequences that translate to the same CDR3. The rearrangement joins TRBV30 to TRBJ1-2; 11 nucleotides line up with TRBD1. V shed 0 bases and J 4 bases; nucleotides not matched to a gene: 1. The CDR3 has 14 amino acids. Germline V gene sequence: CDR1 GTSNPN, CDR2 SVGIG (reference sequence). The CDR3 coding sequence is TGTGCCTGGAGTGTAGGGACAGGGGGCTATGGCTACACCTTC. It specifies CAWSVGTGGYGYTF. The entire variable domain, with the rest obtained from reference TRBV30 and TRBJ1-2, is as follows: SQTIHQWPATLVQPVGSPLSLECTVEGTSNPNLYWYRQAAGRGLQLLFYSVGIGQISSEVPQNLSASRPQDRQFILSSKKLLLSDSGFYLCAWSVGTGGYGYTFGSGTRLTVV.

V is TRBV29-1 and J is TRBJ1-1, with D perhaps TRBD1 (6 bases). Germline loops: CDR1 SQVTM, CDR2 ANQGSEA. This CDR3 contains 10 residues. V was cut by 5 bases and J by 7 bases, with 8 bases left in between. The CDR3 DNA sequence: TGCAGCGTTCGGGACATTGAAGCTTTCTTT. Amino acid sequence: CSVRDIEAFF.

The chain uses TRBV7-8 and TRBJ2-2, with D unresolved. This CDR3 has 12 residues. V gave up 4 bases and J gave up 4 bases, with 4 bases separating them. Germline CDR1 reads SGHVS; CDR2 reads FQNEAQ. DNA for the CDR3: TGTGCCAGCAGCTACGGCACCGGGGAGCTGTTTTTT. This translates into CASSYGTGELFF.

The V gene is TRBV4-1, the J gene TRBJ1-4; possible D gene TRBD1, 6 bases. CDR3 size: 13 residues. Trimming removed 1 base from V and 11 bases from J, with 11 bases in between. CDR1 is MGHRA and CDR2 is YSYEKL in the germline V gene. CDR3 in DNA: TGCGCCAGCAGCCAAGCCCAGGGGCGGAAACTGTTTTTT. Protein product: CASSQAQGRKLFF.